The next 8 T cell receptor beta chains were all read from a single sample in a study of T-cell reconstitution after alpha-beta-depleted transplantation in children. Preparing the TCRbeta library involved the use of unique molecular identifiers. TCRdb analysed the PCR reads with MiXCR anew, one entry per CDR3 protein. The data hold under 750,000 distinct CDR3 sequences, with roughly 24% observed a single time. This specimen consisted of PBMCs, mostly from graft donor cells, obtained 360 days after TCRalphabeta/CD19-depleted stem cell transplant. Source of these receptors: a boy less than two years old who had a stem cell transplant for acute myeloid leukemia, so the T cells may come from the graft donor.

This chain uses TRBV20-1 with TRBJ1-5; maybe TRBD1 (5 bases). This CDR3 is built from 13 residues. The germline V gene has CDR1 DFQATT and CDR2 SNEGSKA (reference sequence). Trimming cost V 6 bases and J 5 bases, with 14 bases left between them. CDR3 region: CSAPGAGDQPQHF. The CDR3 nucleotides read TGCAGTGCCCCTGGGGCTGGGGATCAGCCCCAGCATTTT.

In nucleotides, the CDR3 is TGTGCCAGCAGTTTAGAAGAGAATCAGCCCCAGCATTTT. Translated: CASSLEENQPQHF. The chain uses TRBV12-3 or TRBV12-4 and TRBJ1-5; D is unclear. Deletions cut 1 base from V and 4 bases from J, with 5 bases between. The CDR3 has 13 amino acids.

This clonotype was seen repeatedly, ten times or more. CDR3 DNA: TGCAGCGTTGAAGAGGCGTACCAAGAGACCCAGTACTTC. Translating it yields CSVEEAYQETQYF. This chain uses TRBV29-1 with TRBJ2-5; no firm D call. Trimming cost V 0 bases and J 0 bases, with 5 bases left between them. The CDR3 has 13 residues. The germline V gene encodes CDR1 SQVTM and CDR2 ANQGSEA.

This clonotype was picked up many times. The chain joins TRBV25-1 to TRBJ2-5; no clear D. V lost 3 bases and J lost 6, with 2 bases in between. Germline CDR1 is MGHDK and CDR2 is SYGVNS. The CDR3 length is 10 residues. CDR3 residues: CASSDKTQYF. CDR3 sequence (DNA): TGTGCCAGCAGTGATAAGACCCAGTACTTC.

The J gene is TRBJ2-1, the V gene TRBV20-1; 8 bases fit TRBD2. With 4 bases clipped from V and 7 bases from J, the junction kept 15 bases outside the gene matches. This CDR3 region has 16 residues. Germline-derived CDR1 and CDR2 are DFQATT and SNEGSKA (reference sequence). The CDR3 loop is CSANKLRGGWGNEQFF. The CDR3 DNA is TGCAGTGCTAATAAGCTCCGGGGGGGTTGGGGTAATGAGCAGTTCTTC.

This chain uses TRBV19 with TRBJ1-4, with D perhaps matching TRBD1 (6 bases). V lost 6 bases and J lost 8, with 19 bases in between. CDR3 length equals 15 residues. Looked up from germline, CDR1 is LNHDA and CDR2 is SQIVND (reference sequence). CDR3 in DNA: TGTGCCAGTAGCCTCCGCAACAGGGCGCGGGAAAAACTGTTTTTT. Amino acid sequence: CASSLRNRAREKLFF.

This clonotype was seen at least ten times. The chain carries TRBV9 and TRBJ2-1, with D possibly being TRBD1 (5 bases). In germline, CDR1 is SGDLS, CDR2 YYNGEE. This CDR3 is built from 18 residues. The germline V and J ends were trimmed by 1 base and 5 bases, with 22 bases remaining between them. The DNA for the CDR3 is TGTGCCAGCAGCGTAAGTGGTAGTTGGGGCCTGGAGAACAATGAGCAGTTCTTC. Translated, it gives CASSVSGSWGLENNEQFF.

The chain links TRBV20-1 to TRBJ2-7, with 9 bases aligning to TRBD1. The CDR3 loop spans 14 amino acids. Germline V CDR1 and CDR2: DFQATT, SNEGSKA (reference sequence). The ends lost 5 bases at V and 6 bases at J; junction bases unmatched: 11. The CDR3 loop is CSAEAPGQGTEQYF. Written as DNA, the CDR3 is TGCAGTGCTGAAGCTCCGGGACAGGGAACCGAGCAGTACTTC.